Described below is a single T cell receptor (beta chain) sequence and its context. Its antigen is not identified. This entry belongs to a study of T cells in Graves' hyperthyroidism and ophthalmopathy. CDR3 length: 15 residues. V lost 4 bases and J 6 bases, leaving 15 bases between the germline ends. Germline V CDR1 and CDR2: SGHTA, FQGNSA. General observations from the study: Most expanded thyroid clonotypes above 0.001 also appeared in blood. A model built on 13 V-J features separated ophthalmopathy from stable hyperthyroidism.

Using RNA transcripts as the source, TCR beta CDR3 regions were amplified. The primer set for the first-round RT-PCR of the TCR CDR3 was HTBI. TCRdb reprocessed the multiplex PCR reads with MiXCR, giving one entry per CDR3 protein. The top ten clones hold roughly 6.5% of a sample with about 700,000 distinct CDR3 sequences, just under 45% of them seen once. Material: peripheral blood or thyroid tissue (not recorded which). This TCR derives from an adult man with Graves' disease, either hyperthyroidism or ophthalmopathy (not recorded which). This chain connects TRBV7-2 to TRBJ1-4; D gene ambiguous. This chain's CDR3 is CASSYDTRRDEKLFF. In nucleotides, the CDR3 is TGTGCCAGCAGCTATGACACCCGAAGGGATGAAAAACTGTTTTTT.